This T cell receptor beta chain derives from a study of T cells in Graves' hyperthyroidism and ophthalmopathy. The CDR3 loop spans 15 amino acids. The junction had 7 bases not matched to a gene; V was cut back by 3 bases and J by 4 bases. The germline CDR1 and CDR2 sequences are LGHDT and YNNKEL (reference sequence). The TCR beta CDR3 regions underwent amplification using RNA transcripts as the source. During a first-round RT-PCR of the TCR CDR3, the HTBI primer set was used. From the multiplex PCR reads, TCRdb called clonotypes with MiXCR, one entry per CDR3 protein. The sample carries fewer than 650,000 distinct CDR3 sequences, 14% recorded once. This clonotype was counted at least ten times.

Sequencing was performed on blood. This clonotype was obtained from a woman in her thirties with Graves' hyperthyroidism that later progressed to Graves' ophthalmopathy. V is TRBV3-1 and J is TRBJ2-5, with TRBD2 identical over 8 bases. The CDR3 loop reads CASSHPSGSRETQYF. The CDR3 nucleotides read TGTGCCAGCAGCCATCCCAGCGGGAGTAGAGAGACCCAGTACTTC.